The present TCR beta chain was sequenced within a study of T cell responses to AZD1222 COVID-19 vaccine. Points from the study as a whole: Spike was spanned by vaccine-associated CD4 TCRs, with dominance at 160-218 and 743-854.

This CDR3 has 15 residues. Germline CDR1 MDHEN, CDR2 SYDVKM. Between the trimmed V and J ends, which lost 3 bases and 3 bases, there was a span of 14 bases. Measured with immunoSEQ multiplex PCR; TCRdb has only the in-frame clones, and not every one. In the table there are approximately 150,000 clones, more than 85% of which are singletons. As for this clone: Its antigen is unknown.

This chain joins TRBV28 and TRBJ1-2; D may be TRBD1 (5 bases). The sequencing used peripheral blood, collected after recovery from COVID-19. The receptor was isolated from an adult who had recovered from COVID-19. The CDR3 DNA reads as TGTGCCAGCAGTTTTGGGACCCCGCGCGACTATGGCTACACCTTC. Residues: CASSFGTPRDYGYTF.